The 20 T cell receptor beta chains below come from one sample, sequenced in a study of cytomegalovirus exposure and HLA in healthy donors. Use of 60 Vbeta and 13 Jbeta primers characterized the PCR. The assay was immunoSEQ multiplex PCR, and TCRdb's table has in-frame clones only and misses some. The repertoire consists of about 170,000 clones, with approximately 81% occurring once and the leading ten covering about 2.7%. Sample: PBMCs. The source of these receptors is a man aged 30 to 45 in good health and CMV-seropositive.

This chain links TRBV5-3 with TRBJ2-7, with TRBD2 identical over 7 bases. TRBV5-3 is an ORF, and what it does is uncertain. The CDR3 extends over 15 amino acids. Germline trimming cut 9 bases from V and 9 bases from J; bases unmatched to any gene: 21. In nucleotides, the CDR3 is TGTGCCAACCCCTTTGGGGAGGGAGCTCCCAAGGTGCAGTACGTC. Translation: CANPFGEGAPKVQYV.

This clone was counted once. The V and J genes are TRBV11-2 and TRBJ2-1; 10 bases are shared with TRBD2. This CDR3 is 19 amino acids long. CDR1 and CDR2 from the germline V gene are SGHAT and FQNNGV. V was clipped by 2 bases and J by 2 bases; unmatched bases: 12. CDR3 bases: TGTGCCAGCAGCTTACTTTGGACTAGCGGCTTCGCCACCTACAATGAGCAGTTCTTC. It encodes CASSLLWTSGFATYNEQFF.

The chain joins TRBV5-1 to TRBJ2-7; possible D gene TRBD2, 6 bases. Germline V lookup: CDR1 SGHRS, CDR2 YFSETQ. V lost 6 bases to trimming and J lost 6 bases, with 19 bases between them. The CDR3 is 14 amino acids. CDR3 sequence reads: CASMEQEGAGEQYF. The DNA of the CDR3 is TGCGCCAGCATGGAGCAGGAGGGCGCGGGCGAGCAGTACTTC.

This chain connects TRBV18 to TRBJ1-3, with D uncertain. Per the germline V gene, CDR1 is KGHSH and CDR2 is LQKENI. V gave up 6 bases and J gave up 4 bases, with 10 bases separating them. This CDR3 is built from 13 residues. The CDR3 protein is CASSPGAGNTIYF. In nucleotides, the CDR3 is TGTGCCAGCTCGCCTGGAGCAGGAAACACCATATATTTT.

V and J are TRBV29-1 and TRBJ2-7, with TRBD1 matching 10 bases. Germline V CDR1 and CDR2: SQVTM, ANQGSEA. V lost 6 bases, J lost 1 base, and 3 bases stayed unmatched. The length of the CDR3 is 13 residues. The CDR3 region has the DNA TGCAGCGTACCGGGACAGGGGTCCTACGAGCAGTACTTC. The encoded protein is CSVPGQGSYEQYF.

This clone was detected a few times. The rearrangement links TRBV5-6 to TRBJ2-7; possibly TRBD2 for D (8 bases). CDR1 is SGHDT and CDR2 is YYEEEE in the germline V gene. V lost 4 bases and J 3 bases, leaving 17 bases between the germline ends. CDR3 length: 15 residues. DNA for the CDR3: TGTGCCAGCAGCACGATAGCGGGACAGAACTACGAGCAGTACTTC. Its translation is CASSTIAGQNYEQYF.

V gene TRBV27 combines with J gene TRBJ1-1; TRBD1 is a possible D gene (6 bases). This CDR3 spans 15 amino acids. The V gene lost 2 bases and the J gene lost 7 bases, with 17 bases spanning the gap. CDR1 MNHEY and CDR2 SMNVEV come from the germline V gene (reference sequence). In DNA form, the CDR3 reads TGTGCCAGCAGTTTAAGCAGGGGACTACTCCTTGAAGCTTTCTTT. Its translation is CASSLSRGLLLEAFF.

The rearrangement joins TRBV7-8 to TRBJ2-1; TRBD2 aligns across 9 bases. Germline CDR1 is SGHVS and CDR2 is FQNEAQ. V was clipped by 5 bases and J by 0 bases; unmatched bases: 14. The CDR3 length is 19 residues. The CDR3 DNA is TGTGCCAGCAGCCCATTAGCGGGAGATTCCATCAGCTCCTACAATGAGCAGTTCTTC. This encodes CASSPLAGDSISSYNEQFF.

In its sample, this clone was seen once. J is TRBJ2-5 and V is TRBV18; 11 nucleotides align to TRBD2. The CDR3 sequence is 15 residues long. Germline CDR1 and CDR2: KGHSH and LQKENI. The V gene end was trimmed by 4 bases and the J gene end by 0 bases; junction bases not matched to a gene: 1. The CDR3 spells CASSLTSGDQETQYF. The CDR3 bases are TGTGCCAGCTCACTGACTAGCGGGGACCAAGAGACCCAGTACTTC.

J is TRBJ1-2 and V is TRBV5-1, with D possibly TRBD1 on 5 matching bases. CDR1 SGHRS and CDR2 YFSETQ come from the germline V gene. Trimming shortened V by 10 bases and J by 4 bases, and 17 bases separated the two germline ends. The CDR3 consists of 13 residues. The CDR3 is CASGPGDFYGYTF. The CDR3 region has the DNA TGCGCCTCAGGCCCGGGGGACTTCTATGGCTACACCTTC.

The CDR3 bases are TGTGCCAGCAGCTTAGCCTGGGAGCTGTTTTTT. Amino acids: CASSLAWELFF. V gene TRBV11-2 combines with J gene TRBJ2-2; D uncertain. The CDR3 has 11 amino acids. Germline V gene lookup returns CDR1 SGHAT and CDR2 FQNNGV. Trimming removed 1 base from V and 9 bases from J, with 3 bases in between.

Comment on this clone: One end of the junction is discordant with germline, which a read error may explain. The chain carries TRBV7-7 and TRBJ2-2, with D possibly being TRBD2 (6 bases). The CDR3 contains 17 residues. The germline CDR1 and CDR2 sequences are SSHAT and FNYEAQ (reference sequence). As DNA, the CDR3 is TGTGCTAGCACCCACAACAAGGCGGGACGGGGAGCCGGGGAGCTGTTTTTT. This encodes CASTHNKAGRGAGELFF.

The chain couples TRBV5-6 to TRBJ2-1; the match to TRBD2 covers 7 bases. Germline V gene data show CDR1 as SGHDT and CDR2 as YYEEEE. V shed 0 bases, J shed 6 bases, and the junction held 6 bases outside the gene matches. CDR3 length: 15 amino acids. Here the CDR3 reads CASSLDPGGSNEQFF. The CDR3 DNA reads TGTGCCAGCAGCTTGGATCCGGGAGGCAGCAATGAGCAGTTCTTC.

V usage is TRBV30 and J usage is TRBJ1-1; D possibly corresponds to TRBD1 (5 bases). Germline V gives CDR1 GTSNPN, CDR2 SVGIG (reference sequence). The CDR3 length is 13 residues. V lost 2 bases and J 4 bases, leaving 11 bases between the germline ends. CDR3 sequence reads: CAWSRGSGTEAFF. CDR3 coding DNA: TGTGCCTGGAGTAGGGGATCGGGCACTGAAGCTTTCTTT. Based on the CDR3 plus reference TRBV30 and TRBJ1-1, the full variable domain is SQTIHQWPATLVQPVGSPLSLECTVEGTSNPNLYWYRQAAGRGLQLLFYSVGIGQISSEVPQNLSASRPQDRQFILSSKKLLLSDSGFYLCAWSRGSGTEAFFGQGTRLTVV.

The rearrangement uses TRBV5-1 and TRBJ2-1; D may be TRBD2 (5 bases). The ends were cut back, 4 bases at V and 0 bases at J, with 14 bases in the middle. The CDR3 is made up of 16 amino acids. Germline V gives CDR1 SGHRS, CDR2 YFSETQ. The CDR3 reads CASSIQLEVSYNEQFF. CDR3 in DNA: TGCGCCAGCAGCATCCAACTAGAGGTCTCCTACAATGAGCAGTTCTTC.

The rearrangement joins TRBV19 to TRBJ2-3; D is unclear. Germline lookup yields CDR1 LNHDA and CDR2 SQIVND (reference sequence). Trimming removed 3 bases at V and 7 bases at J, with 11 bases between. CDR3 length: 13 amino acids. CDR3: CASSMNSPHTQYF. The DNA of the CDR3 is TGTGCCAGTAGTATGAACTCCCCCCATACGCAGTATTTT.

This chain connects TRBV28 to TRBJ2-1, with a possible D match to TRBD1 (5 bases). This CDR3 spans 15 amino acids. The V gene lost 3 bases and the J gene lost 4 bases, with 13 bases spanning the gap. Looked up from germline, CDR1 is MDHEN and CDR2 is SYDVKM. Written as DNA, the CDR3 is TGTGCCAGCAGTTTGTTGGACAAGTTTTACAATGAGCAGTTCTTC. Protein product: CASSLLDKFYNEQFF.

V and J are TRBV28 and TRBJ1-5; D unclear. Germline V CDR1 and CDR2: MDHEN, SYDVKM. The CDR3 runs to 13 residues. Trimming took off 3 bases at V and 0 bases at J, with 3 bases between the two ends. The CDR3 reads CASSLYSNQPQHF. The CDR3 DNA sequence: TGTGCCAGCAGTTTGTATAGCAATCAGCCCCAGCATTTT.

The chain recombines TRBV6-5 with TRBJ2-7, with D tentatively TRBD2 (6 bases). This CDR3 has 14 residues. V was cut by 6 bases and J by 5 bases, with 17 bases left in between. Looked up from germline, CDR1 is MNHEY and CDR2 is SVGAGI. The CDR3 here is CASRGTGVGHEQYF. The CDR3, as DNA: TGTGCCAGCAGGGGTACGGGAGTGGGTCACGAGCAGTACTTC.

Only a few counts were recorded for this clone. Here the CDR3 DNA reads TGTGCCAGTAGAGGACTAGTCTCCTACAATGAGCAGTTCTTC. Protein product: CASRGLVSYNEQFF. The rearrangement joins TRBV19 to TRBJ2-1, with 7 bases that match TRBD2. V lost 6 bases to trimming and J lost 0 bases; unmatched junction nucleotides: 2. The CDR3 spans 14 residues. The germline gives CDR1 LNHDA, CDR2 SQIVND (reference sequence).